Listed below are T cell receptor beta chains from one sample, sequenced in a study of early T cells in non-severe SARS-CoV-2 infection. One entry per CDR3 protein results from TCRdb running MiXCR on the 5' RACE reads. The table lists more than 25,000 distinct CDR3 sequences, around 5.9% of them singletons, with about 0.9% in the top ten. The sequenced sample was whole blood. The receptors stem from an adult who was a healthcare worker with PCR-confirmed SARS-CoV-2 infection or an uninfected control (not recorded which). Both conserved end residues are part of each CDR3. Fields, in order: D gene, V gene, J gene, clone size, CDR3 protein, CDR3 DNA. The D gene is left open where the match is weak. Where a row states a size, it is once, few, many or the class of an expanded clone; other rows omit it.

TRBD2	TRBV5-4	TRBJ2-3	many	CASSRGGRGGTDTQYF	TGTGCCAGCAGCCGGGGCGGGAGAGGAGGCACAGATACGCAGTATTTT
-	TRBV28	TRBJ2-1	many	CASAQRRTYNEQFF	TGTGCCAGCGCCCAACGGAGAACCTACAATGAGCAGTTCTTC
TRBD2	TRBV10-1	TRBJ2-7	many	CASRELAGYEQYF	TGCGCCAGCAGAGAACTAGCGGGATACGAGCAGTACTTC
-	TRBV7-9	TRBJ2-5	-	CASSPSTGIQETQYF	TGTGCCAGCAGCCCCTCTACAGGGATCCAAGAGACCCAGTACTTC
-	TRBV18	TRBJ1-3	many	CASSPPFQGGGNTIYF	TGTGCCAGCTCACCACCGTTCCAGGGAGGTGGAAACACCATATATTTT
TRBD1	TRBV7-9	TRBJ1-6	many	CASRIGGPVNSPLHF	TGTGCCAGCAGAATAGGGGGCCCGGTTAATTCACCCCTCCACTTT
-	TRBV28	TRBJ2-7	few	CASNTLGSASYEQYF	TGTGCCAGCAACACCCTTGGGAGCGCCTCCTACGAGCAGTACTTC
TRBD1	TRBV9	TRBJ2-1	medium-sized	CASTVGTGPYNEQFF	TGTGCCAGCACCGTAGGGACAGGACCCTACAATGAGCAGTTCTTC
-	TRBV15	TRBJ2-1	many	CATSRDSVYNEQFF	TGTGCCACCAGCAGGGACAGCGTCTACAATGAGCAGTTCTTC
-	TRBV12-3/TRBV12-4	TRBJ1-1	many	CASRSLRKVKAFF	TGTGCCAGCAGATCGTTGAGAAAAGTTAAAGCTTTCTTT
TRBD1	TRBV7-6	TRBJ1-1	-	CASSSSSGTGGEAFF	TGTGCCAGCAGCTCATCCTCCGGGACAGGGGGTGAAGCTTTCTTT
TRBD1	TRBV9	TRBJ1-4	-	CASSTRTGGDEKLFF	TGTGCCAGCAGCACCCGGACAGGGGGCGATGAAAAACTGTTTTTT
TRBD1	TRBV5-1	TRBJ1-1	many	CASRTGINMNTEAFF	TGCGCCAGTCGGACAGGTATTAATATGAACACTGAAGCTTTCTTT
TRBD1	TRBV10-1	TRBJ1-1	many	CASPQPETGRDIEAFF	TGCGCCAGCCCCCAACCCGAGACAGGGAGGGATATTGAAGCTTTCTTT
-	TRBV3-1	TRBJ1-3	medium-sized	CASSQLFSGNTIYF	TGTGCCAGCAGTCAGCTATTCTCTGGAAACACCATATATTTT
-	TRBV20-1	TRBJ2-5	many	CSAREGTVETQYF	TGCAGTGCTAGAGAAGGAACAGTAGAGACCCAGTACTTC
-	TRBV27	TRBJ2-5	many	CASSWGPQETQYF	TGTGCCAGCAGTTGGGGACCTCAAGAGACCCAGTACTTC
-	TRBV28	TRBJ1-6	-	CASSPTGPTALHF	TGTGCCAGCAGCCCGACCGGGCCGACGGCCCTCCACTTT
-	TRBV6-1	TRBJ1-5	many	CASSEVHSSNQPQHF	TGTGCCAGCAGTGAAGTCCATAGTAGCAATCAGCCCCAGCATTTT
TRBD1	TRBV29-1	TRBJ2-7	many	CSVEGGQGGEQYF	TGCAGCGTTGAAGGGGGACAGGGGGGCGAGCAGTACTTC
TRBD1	TRBV7-2	TRBJ2-6	many	CASSRIGTANSGANVLTF	TGTGCCAGCAGCCGTATAGGGACAGCTAACTCTGGGGCCAACGTCCTGACTTTC
TRBD1	TRBV2	TRBJ2-3	-	CASSERDRVPDTQYF	TGTGCCAGCAGTGAACGGGACAGGGTCCCAGATACGCAGTATTTT
-	TRBV20-1	TRBJ2-7	many	CSARFGVYDEQYF	TGCAGTGCTAGGTTCGGGGTTTATGACGAGCAGTACTTC
-	TRBV7-8	TRBJ1-1	medium-sized	CASSLNTEAFF	TGTGCCAGCAGCTTGAACACTGAAGCTTTCTTT
TRBD2	TRBV28	TRBJ2-1	many	CASTRGGTVDEQFF	TGTGCCAGCACCCGGGGGGGGACGGTGGATGAGCAGTTCTTC
-	TRBV5-1	TRBJ1-1	many	CASSVGPENTEAFF	TGCGCCAGCAGCGTGGGCCCAGAGAACACTGAAGCTTTCTTT
TRBD1	TRBV12-3/TRBV12-4	TRBJ2-1	many	CASSFRQGITTQNEQFF	TGTGCCAGCAGTTTTCGACAGGGGATAACAACACAGAATGAGCAGTTCTTC
-	TRBV18	TRBJ2-2	-	CASSPYANTGELFF	TGTGCCAGCTCACCATATGCGAACACCGGGGAGCTGTTTTTT
-	TRBV25-1	TRBJ2-3	few	CASSAFETDTQYF	TGTGCCAGCAGCGCTTTCGAGACAGATACGCAGTATTTT
-	TRBV5-5	TRBJ2-1	many	CASSLTGPGPLGYNEQFF	TGTGCCAGCAGTTTAACAGGCCCCGGGCCCCTAGGGTACAATGAGCAGTTCTTC
-	TRBV20-1	TRBJ1-2	many	CSARDPKELALGYTF	TGCAGTGCTAGAGACCCTAAGGAACTAGCATTGGGCTACACCTTC
-	TRBV25-1	TRBJ2-3	many	CASSPVSTDTQYF	TGTGCCAGCAGTCCAGTTAGCACAGATACGCAGTATTTT